This is a list of T cell receptor beta chains from one sample in a study of blood T cell repertoires in COVID-19. Profiling relied on immunoSEQ multiplex PCR, and the TCRdb table lists in-frame clones only, not all of them. Of 130,000 to 150,000 clones in the sample, 75% to 90% were seen once. What was sequenced was peripheral blood. The receptors stem from a woman aged 45 to 65 with acute or convalescent COVID-19. The CDR3 runs from the conserved cysteine through the conserved F or W. The D gene is left open where the match is weak. Size is omitted from some rows. Given values are once, few, many or a class for expanded clones.

CDR3nt,CDR3aa,d_gene,v_gene,j_gene,abundance
TGTGCCAGCAGTTACGGTCCTAATCAGCCCCAGCATTTT,CASSYGPNQPQHF,.,TRBV27,TRBJ1-5,.
TGTGCCAGCAGTAGAGGGTTTACGGAGACCCAGTACTTC,CASSRGFTETQYF,.,TRBV28,TRBJ2-5,.
TGTGCCAGTAGTATCGGCGGGAGTGAAGCTTTCTTT,CASSIGGSEAFF,.,TRBV19,TRBJ1-1,.
TGCGCCAGCAGCCAGAATACGATCGATGTTTCTGGAAACACCATATATTTT,CASSQNTIDVSGNTIYF,.,TRBV5-1,TRBJ1-3,.
TGTGCCTGGAGTGTACTCAACAGGGCCGGCACCATATATTTT,CAWSVLNRAGTIYF,.,TRBV30,TRBJ1-3,.
TGTGCCAGCCTGGGGGACAGGGGGACCCAGTACTTC,CASLGDRGTQYF,TRBD1,TRBV6-1,TRBJ2-5,.
TGTGCCAGCAGCCTACTAAAAACAGGGACAGATACGCAGTATTTT,CASSLLKTGTDTQYF,.,TRBV7-9,TRBJ2-3,.
TGTGCCAGTAGTCAAGGGACAGGGGGCACGAACACTGAAGCTTTCTTT,CASSQGTGGTNTEAFF,TRBD1,TRBV19,TRBJ1-1,.
TGTGCCAGTAGTATGGGCAGGGGCTACGAGCAGTACTTC,CASSMGRGYEQYF,.,TRBV19,TRBJ2-7,.
TGCAGCGGCTCTGAGGTCTTCACCCAACGGAACAATGAGCAGTTCTTC,CSGSEVFTQRNNEQFF,.,TRBV29-1,TRBJ2-1,.
TGTGCCAGCAGCAGCCGGGACAGGGGGACTGAAGCTTTCTTT,CASSSRDRGTEAFF,TRBD1,TRBV7-9,TRBJ1-1,.
TGTGCCACCAGACCTCCGGGACAGCCGGGCACTGAAGCTTTCTTT,CATRPPGQPGTEAFF,TRBD1,TRBV24-1,TRBJ1-1,.
TGTGCCACCAGCAGTGACAACCCAGGGCGGTATGGCTACACCTTC,CATSSDNPGRYGYTF,.,TRBV15,TRBJ1-2,.
TGTGCCAGTAGTATCGTGGCAGGGCCTAATGAAAAACTGTTTTTT,CASSIVAGPNEKLFF,.,TRBV19,TRBJ1-4,once
TGTGCCACCAACGAACTAGGGGGCGAGGGGACCGGGGAGCTGTTTTTT,CATNELGGEGTGELFF,TRBD1,TRBV24-1,TRBJ2-2,once
TGTGCCAGCAGGCCAGGACAGGCCCTCATGAACACTGAAGCTTTCTTT,CASRPGQALMNTEAFF,TRBD1,TRBV7-9,TRBJ1-1,.
TGCAGCGTTGGACAGAACTATGGCTACACCTTC,CSVGQNYGYTF,.,TRBV29-1,TRBJ1-2,.
TGTGCCAGCAGCGTGTCGCGGGAGGGCCGCAGTGAGCAGTTCTTC,CASSVSREGRSEQFF,TRBD2,TRBV9,TRBJ2-1,.
TGTGCCAGCAGCCAAGATTTGCAGGGGGCTGGAAACACCATATATTTT,CASSQDLQGAGNTIYF,TRBD1,TRBV3-1/TRBV3-2,TRBJ1-3,.
TGCGCCAGCAGCTTAGGGGTGACAGGAGGTTTTCGTGAAGCTTTCTTT,CASSLGVTGGFREAFF,.,TRBV5-1,TRBJ1-1,.
TGTGCCAGCAGCAAAAGACACGATAGCAATCAGCCCCAGCATTTT,CASSKRHDSNQPQHF,.,TRBV21-1,TRBJ1-5,.
TGTGCCGCGAGGCAGGGGGCTTCACCCCTCCACTTT,CAARQGASPLHF,TRBD1,TRBV19,TRBJ1-6,.
TGCAGTGCTAGTCCTTTTGCGGGTTCTTCCTACGAGCAGTACTTC,CSASPFAGSSYEQYF,.,TRBV20-1,TRBJ2-7,once
TGTGCCAGCAGTCCACAGGGTTGGGAAAAACTGTTTTTT,CASSPQGWEKLFF,.,TRBV7-9,TRBJ1-4,.
TGTGCCAGCAGCCAAGATCTGACATCCCCGGATGGCTACACCTTC,CASSQDLTSPDGYTF,.,TRBV4-2,TRBJ1-2,.
TGCGCCAGCAGTTCCAGAGCAGGGTTGACCGGGGAGCTGTTTTTT,CASSSRAGLTGELFF,.,TRBV10-2,TRBJ2-2,.
TGTGCCAGCAGCTTATCTCGCGGGACTACTAACACCGGGGAGCTGTTTTTT,CASSLSRGTTNTGELFF,TRBD2,TRBV7-6,TRBJ2-2,.
TGTGCCAGTGAAAAACAGGGGGCTGAGGAAAAACTGTTTTTT,CASEKQGAEEKLFF,TRBD1,TRBV19,TRBJ1-4,.
TGTGCCATCAGGGACAGTGTCCTATATGGCTACACCTTC,CAIRDSVLYGYTF,.,TRBV10-3,TRBJ1-2,.
TGTGCCAGCAGTGAAGTCGCGGGGGTACGCGGGGAGCTGTTTTTT,CASSEVAGVRGELFF,TRBD2,TRBV6-1,TRBJ2-2,.
TGTGCCAGCAGTTTAGGGGACACCACTGAAGCTTTCTTT,CASSLGDTTEAFF,.,TRBV28,TRBJ1-1,few
TGCAGCGTTGCCCTGGGAGTTAATCAGCCCCAGCATTTT,CSVALGVNQPQHF,.,TRBV29-1,TRBJ1-5,few
TGTGCCAGCAGCGTAGCCGGTAATGAAAAACTGTTTTTT,CASSVAGNEKLFF,.,TRBV9,TRBJ1-4,once
TGTGCCAGCAGCTTAAGCGGGATTTCCGCCGGGGAGCTGTTTTTT,CASSLSGISAGELFF,TRBD2,TRBV7-9,TRBJ2-2,.
TGCGCCAGCAGCGCGGGGACTAGCGGGGGGCCGTTCACAGATACGCAGTATTTT,CASSAGTSGGPFTDTQYF,TRBD2,TRBV5-1,TRBJ2-3,.